This T cell receptor (beta chain) was recovered during a study of blood T cell repertoires in COVID-19. TCRdb's copy holds only in-frame clones and misses some; the assay was immunoSEQ multiplex PCR. The top ten clones hold over 9% of a sample with around 140,000 clones, 87% of them seen once. The CDR3 extends over 13 amino acids. Trimming took off 0 bases at V and 6 bases at J, with 6 bases between the two ends. Germline loops: CDR1 MNHEY, CDR2 SVGAGI. The sample consisted of PBMCs or T cells enriched from blood (not recorded which). The source of this sequence is a man aged 55 to 70 who had recovered from COVID-19. The genes are TRBV6-5 and TRBJ2-1; D gene uncertain. DNA for the CDR3: TGTGCCAGCAGTTACTCGAACACCAATGAGCAGTTCTTC. Its protein product is CASSYSNTNEQFF.